This record covers a single T cell receptor beta chain. Its specificity is not known. This CDR3 region has 16 residues. The data originate from a study of Tregs in tolerant kidney transplant recipients. Study-wide points: The most relevant donor-specific Treg TCRbeta repertoire apparently came from expansion with activated donor B cells. Biological reproducibility was not directly addressed in this study. Few patients were studied, so findings need validation in larger groups.

Assay used: immunoSEQ multiplex PCR; TCRdb lists only in-frame clones, some missing. The table has about 240,000 clones, about 80% seen once. Thawed PBMCs were FACS-sorted into unstimulated CD4+CD25+CD127- regulatory T cells, CD4+CD25- non-regulatory cells, CD4 and CD8 cells. This clonotype was sampled from a human donor in good health. The sequenced sample was CD4+ T cells from blood. This chain joins TRBV12-2 and TRBJ2-3; whether TRBD1, the table's D call, matches the DNA was not checked. TRBV12-2 is described as a pseudogene. The CDR3 region has the DNA TGTGCAAGTCGCTTAGGCTCAGGGAAGGTTGCAGATACGCAGTATTTT. This encodes CASRLGSGKVADTQYF.